The sequence of this T cell receptor (beta chain) was determined in a study of cytomegalovirus exposure and HLA in healthy donors. Primers included in the PCR were 60 Vbeta and 13 Jbeta primers. Method: immunoSEQ multiplex PCR; TCRdb's copy keeps in-frame clones and lacks some. The sample holds 98,000 or so clones; about a tenth are singletons and the top ten take 5% to 6.5%. This clone showed up just a few times. This CDR3 comprises 15 residues. The V end lost 4 bases, the J end lost 1 base, and 13 bases lay between the germline ends. CDR1 KGHSH and CDR2 LQKENI come from the germline V gene. The source of this sequence is a man in his forties in good health and CMV-seropositive. Sequencing was performed on PBMCs. The chain carries TRBV18 and TRBJ1-1, with a tentative D call TRBD1 (6 bases). CDR3 bases: TGTGCCAGCTCACTAGCCGGGACACAGAACACTGAAGCTTTCTTT. This sequence encodes CASSLAGTQNTEAFF.